This T cell receptor (beta chain) derives from a study of blood T cell repertoires in COVID-19. As for the study in general: Specimens from acute and convalescent COVID-19 originated in the United States, Italy and Spain. The cDNA or gDNA used as material had been derived from T cells, B-cell-depleted T cells, or PBMCs.

The CDR3 is made up of 16 amino acids. Trimming cost V 2 bases and J 3 bases, with 15 bases left between them. Germline V CDR1 and CDR2: MNHNS, SASEGT. Original processing notes: Reference gene primer amplification yielded estimated nucleated cell counts. The data were produced by immunoSEQ multiplex PCR, yet TCRdb's version contains in-frame clones alone and is incomplete. The DNA gave D and trimming, while V, J and clone size come from that table. Seen here are 56,000 or so clones, 85% to 90% observed once, and the top ten hold around 28%. This clone has just one count. This chain joins TRBV6-1 and TRBJ2-3; D gene ambiguous. Sequencing used peripheral blood. This clonotype was sampled from a human donor in a cohort sampled during active COVID-19. The CDR3, as DNA: TGTGCCAGCAGTGAATTTAGTTCCCAGGCAACAGATACGCAGTATTTT. Encoded protein: CASSEFSSQATDTQYF.